Each of the 8 T cell receptor beta chains below was sequenced from the same sample in a study of CD8 T cells in Susac syndrome. Random hexamers primed reverse transcription of about 0.45 to 1 ug RNA. TCRdb re-analysed the immunoSEQ multiplex PCR reads in MiXCR, keeping a single row per CDR3 protein. The sample has 100,000 to 150,000 distinct CDR3 sequences, 96% seen once. Sequencing input: CD4+ T cells from PBMCs. These receptor sequences come from a human donor with Susac syndrome.

The chain recombines TRBV3-1 with TRBJ2-1; 11 bases fit TRBD2. With 1 base clipped from V and 5 bases from J, the junction kept 4 bases outside the gene matches. Germline CDR1 and CDR2: LGHDT and YNNKEL (reference sequence). This CDR3 is built from 16 residues. CDR3: CASSQVLAGVDNEQFF. The CDR3 DNA sequence: TGTGCCAGCAGCCAAGTACTAGCGGGAGTTGACAATGAGCAGTTCTTC.

The V and J genes are TRBV28 and TRBJ1-1, with TRBD1 matching over 11 bases. The germline CDR1 and CDR2 sequences are MDHEN and SYDVKM. V lost 6 bases to trimming and J lost 9 bases; unmatched junction nucleotides: 15. The CDR3 loop spans 16 amino acids. CDR3 sequence reads: CASSPRRTGGPQKAFF. CDR3 in DNA: TGTGCCAGCAGCCCGAGAAGGACAGGGGGCCCACAAAAAGCTTTCTTT.

The V call is TRBV15, the J call TRBJ2-3; TRBD1 matches at 7 bases. From germline, CDR1 is LNHNV and CDR2 YYDKDF (reference sequence). With V trimmed by 4 bases and J by 4 bases, 5 bases remained unmatched. This CDR3 has 14 residues. The CDR3 coding sequence is TGTGCCACCAGCACGCGACAGGGCGCAGATACGCAGTATTTT. It translates to CATSTRQGADTQYF.

The chain combines TRBV20-1 with TRBJ1-1, with D possibly TRBD1 on 6 matching bases. In germline, CDR1 is DFQATT, CDR2 SNEGSKA (reference sequence). Trimming took 5 bases from V and 6 from J, leaving 13 bases between them. The CDR3 contains 12 residues. As DNA, the CDR3 is TGCAGTGCTTCCAGGGGAACCGCTGAAGCTTTCTTT. It encodes CSASRGTAEAFF.

The chain links TRBV2 to TRBJ2-5, with 9 nucleotides matching TRBD2. The length of the CDR3 is 15 residues. Trimming cost V 4 bases and J 5 bases; bases outside gene matches: 8. CDR1 is SNHLY and CDR2 is FYNNEI in the germline V gene. CDR3 DNA: TGTGCCAGCAGTGTCGGTAGCGGGAGTGGGGAGACCCAGTACTTC. This gives the protein CASSVGSGSGETQYF. Full variable domain (remainder filled in from reference TRBV2 and TRBJ2-5): EPEVTQTPSHQVTQMGQEVILRCVPISNHLYFYWYRQILGQKVEFLVSFYNNEISEKSEIFDDQFSVERPDGSNFTLKIRSTKLEDSAMYFCASSVGSGSGETQYFGPGTRLLVL.

V and J are TRBV5-1 and TRBJ1-2; no clear D gene. This CDR3 contains 15 residues. V was shortened by 5 bases and J by 6 bases, with 20 bases between the two germline ends. Germline CDR1 is SGHRS and CDR2 is YFSETQ. CDR3 sequence: CASRRRTTDVDGYTF. DNA for the CDR3: TGCGCCAGCAGGCGACGGACCACGGATGTAGATGGCTACACCTTC. The full variable domain, with the rest looked up from reference TRBV5-1 and TRBJ1-2, is KAGVTQTPRYLIKTRGQQVTLSCSPISGHRSVSWYQQTPGQGLQFLFEYFSETQRNKGNFPGRFSGRQFSNSRSEMNVSTLELGDSALYLCASRRRTTDVDGYTFGSGTRLTVV.

The chain carries TRBV6-1 and TRBJ2-2, with 7 bases aligning to TRBD2. Unmatched junction bases numbered 11, after V lost 6 bases and J lost 1 base. Germline V lookup: CDR1 MNHNS, CDR2 SASEGT. The length of the CDR3 is 17 residues. The DNA of the CDR3 is TGTGCCAGCAGCCAACCATGGCGGGAGTGGAACACCGGGGAGCTGTTTTTT. This encodes CASSQPWREWNTGELFF.

The chain is built from TRBV6-5 and TRBJ2-5; tentative D call: TRBD1 (5 bases). CDR3 length: 15 residues. Germline CDR1 and CDR2: MNHEY and SVGAGI. V lost 2 bases, J lost 1 base, and 11 bases lay in between. The CDR3 spells CASSYRWTPQETQYF. CDR3 in DNA: TGTGCCAGCAGTTACAGGTGGACACCCCAAGAGACCCAGTACTTC.